Below are 10 T cell receptor beta chains sequenced from a single sample in a study of long-term antiretroviral therapy in people with HIV. Researchers ran immunoSEQ v3.0 at survey level. Using immunoSEQ multiplex PCR, the repertoire was profiled, and TCRdb retains in-frame clones only, with some absent. The repertoire holds about 17,000 clones, with 65% to 85% as singletons. The specimen was unsorted PBMCs, collected 0.1 years before starting antiretroviral therapy. These receptors all come from a man between 18 and 29 years old with HIV.

CDR3 amino acids: CASSRTSAPDNEQFF. The CDR3 coding sequence is TGCGCCAGCAGCCGGACTAGCGCTCCGGACAATGAGCAGTTCTTC. This rearrangement joins TRBV4-3 to TRBJ2-1, with 9 positions matching TRBD2. The CDR3 runs 15 residues. J gave up 5 bases and V 4 bases, and 6 bases lay outside the gene matches. Germline V gene data show CDR1 as LGHNA and CDR2 as YSLEER.

The chain recombines TRBV5-8 with TRBJ1-2; D is perhaps TRBD1 (5 bases). There are 13 residues in the CDR3. Deletions cut 1 base from V and 7 bases from J, with 11 bases between. Germline CDR1 SGHTS, CDR2 YDEGEE. The CDR3 region has the DNA TGTGCCAGCAGCTTGAGGGGCTCTCGTGGCTACACCTTC. Translating gives CASSLRGSRGYTF.

The chain links TRBV27 to TRBJ1-1; no reliable D call. Germline CDR1 MNHEY, CDR2 SMNVEV (reference sequence). Trimming removed 9 bases at V and 3 bases at J, with 8 bases between. The CDR3 length is 11 residues. The CDR3 is CARGLDTEAFF. Written as DNA, the CDR3 is TGTGCCAGAGGGTTGGACACTGAAGCTTTCTTT.

The CDR3 reads CASSEGGVGLQETQYF. The DNA for the CDR3 is TGTGCCAGCAGTGAGGGAGGGGTTGGACTACAAGAGACCCAGTACTTC. This rearrangement joins TRBV2 to TRBJ2-5, with 7 bases identical to TRBD2. The CDR3 has 16 residues. V trimming: 3 bases; J trimming: 2 bases; junction bases outside the gene matches: 9. CDR1 SNHLY and CDR2 FYNNEI come from the germline V gene.

The CDR3 DNA is TGCGCCAGCAGCTTGGAGGGGGAGACCCAGTACTTC. It encodes CASSLEGETQYF. The V gene is TRBV5-1, the J gene TRBJ2-5; D may be TRBD1 (5 bases). The CDR3 spans 12 residues. Per germline, CDR1 SGHRS and CDR2 YFSETQ. The V end lost 0 bases, the J end lost 5 bases, and 5 bases lay between the germline ends.

The chain joins TRBV4-2 to TRBJ2-1; 10 bases match TRBD2. This CDR3 has 14 amino acids. The V gene's germline CDR1 is LGHNA and CDR2 YNFKEQ. V gave up 2 bases and J gave up 6 bases; unmatched junction bases: 1. CDR3 in amino acids: CASSQLAGANEQFF. In DNA form, the CDR3 reads TGTGCCAGCAGCCAACTAGCGGGGGCCAATGAGCAGTTCTTC.

On this clone itself: Other DNA sequences from this sample encode an identical CDR3 as well. The CDR3 DNA reads as TGTGCTAGTGGGCTTGGACAGGACGGCTACACCTTC. Its protein product is CASGLGQDGYTF. This chain links TRBV12-5 with TRBJ1-2; TRBD1 matches 7 bases. Germline-derived CDR1 and CDR2 are LGHNT and FRNRAP. V lost 6 bases and J lost 8; bases outside the gene matches: 6. The CDR3 loop spans 12 amino acids.

The chain carries TRBV5-4 and TRBJ2-7, with D possibly being TRBD2 (6 bases). V gave up 4 bases and J gave up 2 bases, with 13 bases separating them. Germline CDR1 and CDR2: SGHNT and YYREEE (reference sequence). The CDR3 runs 14 residues. The chain's CDR3 is CASSPGTLTYEQYF. DNA of the CDR3: TGTGCCAGCAGCCCGGGGACTCTGACCTACGAGCAGTACTTC.

This chain uses TRBV7-9 with TRBJ2-1; D remains unclear. Trimming cost V 5 bases and J 4 bases, with 3 bases left between them. The CDR3 is 11 amino acids. Germline V gene data show CDR1 as SEHNR and CDR2 as FQNEAQ (reference sequence). CDR3 protein: CASSTYNEQFF. In nucleotides, the CDR3 is TGTGCCAGCAGCACATACAATGAGCAGTTCTTC.

The chain recombines TRBV4-3 with TRBJ1-5; no definite D call. CDR1 and CDR2 from the germline V gene are LGHNA and YSLEER. CDR3 length: 15 amino acids. The ends were cut back, 0 bases at V and 6 bases at J, with 12 bases in the middle. The CDR3 sequence: CASSQDLGGTQPQHF. DNA of the CDR3: TGCGCCAGCAGCCAAGATTTGGGTGGAACTCAGCCCCAGCATTTT.